This T cell receptor (beta chain) was captured by sequencing in a study of cytomegalovirus exposure and HLA in healthy donors. Study observations and caveats: Cytomegalovirus association was listed for about 160 TCR beta chains. A previous analysis found most TCR beta V segments productive roughly 90% or roughly 30% of the time. When analyzed later, the rates of TCR association showed variation by HLA locus, with DRB1 the most and HLA-C the fewest. Further analysis, carried out later, found HLA-associated TCR beta chains more clonally expanded than equally common other chains.

The PCR had 60 Vbeta and 13 Jbeta primers. Method: immunoSEQ multiplex PCR; TCRdb's copy keeps in-frame clones and lacks some. The sample holds over 120,000 clones; approximately 80% are singletons and the top ten take approximately 9.7%. In the case of this clone: Its specificity is not known.

Deletions cut 5 bases from V and 1 base from J, with 11 bases between. CDR3 length: 14 residues. Germline V gene sequence: CDR1 MDHEN, CDR2 SYDVKM. This sequence originates from an older woman in good health and CMV-seropositive. The chain uses TRBV28 and TRBJ1-2, with D perhaps matching TRBD1 (5 bases). Sequenced material: PBMCs. The CDR3, as DNA: TGTGCCAGCAGTCCCACAGGACGTAACTATGGCTACACCTTC. Its protein product is CASSPTGRNYGYTF.